These T cell receptor beta chains were read from a single sample in a study of T cell responses to AZD1222 COVID-19 vaccine. TCRdb keeps only in-frame clones here, not all; method: immunoSEQ multiplex PCR. The profile shows around 75,000 clones, around 88% of them singletons. The sample was peripheral blood, taken 28 days after the second dose of the MenACWY control vaccine. The receptor source for this set is an adult who received the MenACWY meningococcal vaccine as a control. Both conserved end residues are part of each CDR3. Fields, in order: V gene, D gene, CDR3 protein. The D gene is left open where the match is weak.

v_gene: TRBV9
d_gene: .
CDR3aa: CASSVTRGYGYTF

v_gene: TRBV7-3
d_gene: .
CDR3aa: CASSLTGNGANVLTF

v_gene: TRBV5-1
d_gene: .
CDR3aa: CASSLEQGLIGELFF

v_gene: TRBV19
d_gene: .
CDR3aa: CASRARDGRRDIQYF

v_gene: TRBV4-2
d_gene: TRBD1
CDR3aa: CASSEGQRYSYNSPLHF

v_gene: TRBV30
d_gene: .
CDR3aa: CAWSIGNTEAFF

v_gene: TRBV3-1/TRBV3-2
d_gene: .
CDR3aa: CASSQSGNTEAFF

v_gene: TRBV6-5
d_gene: TRBD1
CDR3aa: CASSRDRAGGQPQHF

v_gene: TRBV7-2
d_gene: .
CDR3aa: CASSLGPVSSGNTIYF

v_gene: TRBV11-2
d_gene: TRBD1
CDR3aa: CASSLDGRTGADEKLFF

v_gene: TRBV19
d_gene: TRBD2
CDR3aa: CASSPSGGTGELFF

v_gene: TRBV5-1
d_gene: .
CDR3aa: CASNPGHTSYNEQFF

v_gene: TRBV3-1/TRBV3-2
d_gene: .
CDR3aa: CASSQEGLSYRGLFRQYF

v_gene: TRBV5-1
d_gene: TRBD1
CDR3aa: CASSRDREDYGYTF

v_gene: TRBV5-1
d_gene: .
CDR3aa: CASSLLGTGSNSPLHF

v_gene: TRBV2
d_gene: .
CDR3aa: CASSTQGGNSPLHF

v_gene: TRBV3-1/TRBV3-2
d_gene: TRBD1
CDR3aa: CASSQNGQVNTEAFF

v_gene: TRBV20-1
d_gene: .
CDR3aa: CSASSPRGQGLNEQYF

v_gene: TRBV6-4
d_gene: TRBD1
CDR3aa: CASREGARETQYF

v_gene: TRBV5-1
d_gene: TRBD1
CDR3aa: CASSLRQGGNTIYF

v_gene: TRBV5-5
d_gene: .
CDR3aa: CASSRGLPSSYNEQFF

v_gene: TRBV6-1
d_gene: .
CDR3aa: CASSELPGGYEQYF

v_gene: TRBV6-1
d_gene: TRBD1
CDR3aa: CASSETNRGLNTEAFF